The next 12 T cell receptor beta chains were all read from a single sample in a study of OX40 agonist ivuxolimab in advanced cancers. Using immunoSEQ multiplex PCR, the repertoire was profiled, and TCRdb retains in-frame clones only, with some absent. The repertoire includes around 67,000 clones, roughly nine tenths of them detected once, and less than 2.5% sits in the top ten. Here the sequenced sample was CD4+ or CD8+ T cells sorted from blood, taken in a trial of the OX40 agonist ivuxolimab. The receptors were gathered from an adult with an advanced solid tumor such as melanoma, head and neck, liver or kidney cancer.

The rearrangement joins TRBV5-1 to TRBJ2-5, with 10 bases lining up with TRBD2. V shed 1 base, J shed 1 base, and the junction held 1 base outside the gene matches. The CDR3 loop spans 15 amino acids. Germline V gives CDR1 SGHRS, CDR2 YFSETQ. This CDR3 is CASSLSGRGQETQYF. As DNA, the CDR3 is TGCGCCAGCAGCTTGAGCGGGAGGGGCCAAGAGACCCAGTACTTC.

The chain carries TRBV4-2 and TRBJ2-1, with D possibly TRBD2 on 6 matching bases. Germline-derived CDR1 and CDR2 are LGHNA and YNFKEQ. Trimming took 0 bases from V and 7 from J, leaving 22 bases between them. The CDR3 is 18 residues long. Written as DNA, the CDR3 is TGTGCCAGCAGCCAAGATCCGAAAGTAGGAGGGGTGAGGAATGAGCAGTTCTTC. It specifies CASSQDPKVGGVRNEQFF.

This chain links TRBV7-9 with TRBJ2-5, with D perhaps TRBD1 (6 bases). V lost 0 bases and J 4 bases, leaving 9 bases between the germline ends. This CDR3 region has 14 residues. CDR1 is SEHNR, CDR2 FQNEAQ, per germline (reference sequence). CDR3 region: CASSLAQGGETQYF. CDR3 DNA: TGTGCCAGCAGCTTAGCACAGGGTGGAGAGACCCAGTACTTC.

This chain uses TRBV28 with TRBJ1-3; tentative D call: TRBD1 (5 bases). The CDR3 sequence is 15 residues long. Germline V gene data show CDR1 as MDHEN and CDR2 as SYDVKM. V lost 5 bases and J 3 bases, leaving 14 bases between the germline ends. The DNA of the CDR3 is TGTGCCAGCAGTCCTCAGGGAATAGGTGGAAACACCATATATTTT. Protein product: CASSPQGIGGNTIYF.

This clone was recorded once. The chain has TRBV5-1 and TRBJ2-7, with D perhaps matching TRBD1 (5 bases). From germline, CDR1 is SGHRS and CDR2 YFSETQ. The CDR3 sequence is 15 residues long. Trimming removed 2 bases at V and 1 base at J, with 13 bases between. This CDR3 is CASSFDSLASYEQYF. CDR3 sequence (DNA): TGCGCCAGCAGCTTCGACAGCCTTGCTTCCTACGAGCAGTACTTC.

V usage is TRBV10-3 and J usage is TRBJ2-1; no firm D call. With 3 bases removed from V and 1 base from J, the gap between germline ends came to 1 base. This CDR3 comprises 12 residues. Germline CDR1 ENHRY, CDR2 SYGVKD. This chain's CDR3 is CAISDSYNEQFF. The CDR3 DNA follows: TGTGCCATCAGTGATTCCTACAATGAGCAGTTCTTC.

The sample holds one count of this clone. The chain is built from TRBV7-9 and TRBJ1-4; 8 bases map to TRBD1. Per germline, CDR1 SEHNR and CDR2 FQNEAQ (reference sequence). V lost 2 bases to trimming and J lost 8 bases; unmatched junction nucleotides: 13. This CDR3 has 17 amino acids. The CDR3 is CASSLRDRRGPGEKLFF. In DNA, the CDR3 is TGTGCCAGCAGCTTACGGGACAGGAGGGGCCCAGGGGAAAAACTGTTTTTT. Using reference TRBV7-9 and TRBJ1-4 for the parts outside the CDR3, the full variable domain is DTGVSQNPRHKITKRGQNVTFRCDPISEHNRLYWYRQTLGQGPEFLTYFQNEAQLEKSRLLSDRFSAERPKGSFSTLEIQRTEQGDSAMYLCASSLRDRRGPGEKLFFGSGTQLSVL.

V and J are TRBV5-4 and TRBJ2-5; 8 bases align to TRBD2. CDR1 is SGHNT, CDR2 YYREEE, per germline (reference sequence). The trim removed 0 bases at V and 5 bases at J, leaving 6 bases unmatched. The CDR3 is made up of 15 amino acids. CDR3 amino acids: CASSLEVAGKETQYF. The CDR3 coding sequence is TGTGCCAGCAGCTTGGAGGTAGCGGGAAAGGAGACCCAGTACTTC.

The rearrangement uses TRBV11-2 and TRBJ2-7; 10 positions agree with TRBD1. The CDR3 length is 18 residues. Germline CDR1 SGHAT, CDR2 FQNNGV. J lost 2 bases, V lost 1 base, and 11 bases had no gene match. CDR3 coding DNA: TGTGCCAGCAGCTTAGCGGGACAGGGGATCAATTCCCCCTACGAGCAGTACTTC. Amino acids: CASSLAGQGINSPYEQYF.

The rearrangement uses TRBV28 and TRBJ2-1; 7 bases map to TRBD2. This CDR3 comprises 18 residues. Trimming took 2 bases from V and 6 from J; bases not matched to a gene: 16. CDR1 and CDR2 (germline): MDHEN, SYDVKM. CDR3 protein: CASSLAGTSQTSRNEQFF. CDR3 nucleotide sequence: TGTGCCAGCAGTTTAGCGGGTACTTCTCAGACTAGCCGCAATGAGCAGTTCTTC.

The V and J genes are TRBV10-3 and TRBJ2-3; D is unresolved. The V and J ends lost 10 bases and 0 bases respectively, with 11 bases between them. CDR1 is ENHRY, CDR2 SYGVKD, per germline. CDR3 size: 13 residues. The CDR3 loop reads CATRLGSTDTQYF. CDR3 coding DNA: TGTGCCACAAGGTTGGGTAGCACAGATACGCAGTATTTT.

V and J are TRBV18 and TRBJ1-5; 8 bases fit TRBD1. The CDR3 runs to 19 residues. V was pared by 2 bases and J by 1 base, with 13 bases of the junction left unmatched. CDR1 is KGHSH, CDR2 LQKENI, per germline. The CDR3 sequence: CASSPLMIGQGGSNQPQHF. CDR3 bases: TGTGCCAGCTCACCATTGATGATAGGACAGGGAGGAAGCAATCAGCCCCAGCATTTT.